Sequencing of this T cell receptor (beta chain) was carried out in a study of blood T cell repertoires in COVID-19. This CDR3 comprises 15 residues. The V gene end was trimmed by 2 bases and the J gene end by 2 bases; junction bases not matched to a gene: 4. The germline V gene encodes CDR1 KGHSY and CDR2 FQNENV. Only in-frame clones appear in the TCRdb table, and some are missing; sequencing was by immunoSEQ multiplex PCR. This table has approximately 200,000 clones, more than 85% appearing once. The source material was peripheral blood. This TCR derives from a woman in her 30s with active or convalescent COVID-19. The rearrangement uses TRBV16 and TRBJ2-3; 7 bases are a match to TRBD1. The CDR3 loop reads CASSQPGQTTDTQYF. The CDR3, as DNA: TGTGCCAGCAGCCAACCGGGACAGACCACAGATACGCAGTATTTT.